A selection of T cell receptor beta chains follows, all from one sample in a study of shared clonotypes between healthy human individuals. The assay was immunoSEQ multiplex PCR, and TCRdb's table has in-frame clones only and misses some. This sample carries roughly 2.5 million clones, 85% to 95% of them seen once, and the ten largest clones take roughly 0.13%. The sample taken for sequencing was naive CD4+ T cells sorted from blood. These receptors came from a man aged 18 to 29 in good health. Each CDR3 is given with its conserved first and last residue. The D gene is left open where the match is weak. Size tells how often a clone was seen (once, few, many) or the class of an expanded clone, and some rows leave it out.

.,TRBJ1-3,TRBV14,TRBD1,CASSQERTGRRNTIYF,TGTGCCAGCAGCCAGGAAAGGACAGGGAGGAGAAACACCATATATTTT
.,TRBJ1-3,TRBV28,.,CASSPNKVRSGNTIYF,TGTGCCAGCAGTCCAAACAAGGTTCGCTCTGGAAACACCATATATTTT
few,TRBJ1-1,TRBV6-1,.,CASSEALKSSDTEAFF,TGTGCCAGCAGTGAAGCGCTTAAGAGTTCCGACACTGAAGCTTTCTTT
few,TRBJ1-6,TRBV2,TRBD1,CASSLQGAKGNSPLHF,TGTGCCAGCAGTCTACAGGGGGCGAAGGGGAATTCACCCCTCCACTTT
.,TRBJ2-7,TRBV5-5,TRBD1,CASSLGTGKSYEQYF,TGTGCCAGCAGCTTAGGGACAGGGAAATCCTACGAGCAGTACTTC
.,TRBJ1-2,TRBV15,.,CATSTPERGGYTF,TGTGCCACCAGCACCCCTGAGAGGGGTGGCTACACCTTC
.,TRBJ2-7,TRBV10-3,TRBD2,CAISLGLAGNSYEQYF,TGTGCCATCAGCCTCGGACTAGCGGGGAACTCCTACGAGCAGTACTTC
.,TRBJ2-2,TRBV10-1,TRBD1,CASSESAGGAGELFF,TGCGCCAGCAGTGAGTCGGCAGGGGGTGCCGGGGAGCTGTTTTTT
.,TRBJ2-7,TRBV5-1,TRBD1,CASSSGGTGSSYEQYF,TGCGCCAGCAGTAGTGGCGGGACAGGGAGCTCCTACGAGCAGTACTTC
.,TRBJ1-6,TRBV7-9,.,CASSPPGGPSYNSPLHF,TGTGCCAGCAGCCCGCCGGGGGGGCCCTCCTATAATTCACCCCTCCACTTT
.,TRBJ2-3,TRBV5-1,.,CASSLGTYTDTQYF,TGCGCCAGCAGCCTCGGGACTTATACAGATACGCAGTATTTT
.,TRBJ1-1,TRBV7-7,.,CASSQQENTEAFF,TGTGCTAGCAGCCAACAGGAGAACACTGAAGCTTTCTTT
.,TRBJ1-6,TRBV19,.,CASSIGGRSYNSPLHF,TGTGCCAGTAGTATAGGGGGAAGGTCCTATAATTCACCCCTCCACTTT
.,TRBJ2-7,TRBV29-1,TRBD1,CSVGQGAYEQYF,TGCAGCGTTGGACAGGGGGCTTACGAGCAGTACTTC
.,TRBJ1-1,TRBV5-1,.,CASSLFLENTEAFF,TGCGCCAGCAGCTTGTTTCTGGAGAACACTGAAGCTTTCTTT
.,TRBJ2-7,TRBV27,.,CASSLGVPGLTYEQYF,TGTGCCAGCAGTTTAGGGGTCCCAGGTCTCACCTACGAGCAGTACTTC